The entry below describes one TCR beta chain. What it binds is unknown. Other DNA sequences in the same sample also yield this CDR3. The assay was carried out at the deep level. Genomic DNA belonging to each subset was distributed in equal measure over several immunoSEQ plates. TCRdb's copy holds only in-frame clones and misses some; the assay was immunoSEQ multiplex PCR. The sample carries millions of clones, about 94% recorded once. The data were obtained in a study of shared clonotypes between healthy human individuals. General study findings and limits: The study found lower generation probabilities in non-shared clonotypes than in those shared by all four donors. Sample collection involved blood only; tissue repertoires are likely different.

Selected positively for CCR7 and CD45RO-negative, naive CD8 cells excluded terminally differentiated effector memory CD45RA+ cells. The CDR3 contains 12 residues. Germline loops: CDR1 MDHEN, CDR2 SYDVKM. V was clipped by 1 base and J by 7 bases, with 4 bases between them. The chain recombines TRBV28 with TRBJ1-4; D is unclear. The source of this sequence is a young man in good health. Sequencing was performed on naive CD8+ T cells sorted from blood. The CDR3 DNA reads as TGTGCCAGCAGTTTATCATTTGAAAAACTGTTTTTT. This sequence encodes CASSLSFEKLFF.